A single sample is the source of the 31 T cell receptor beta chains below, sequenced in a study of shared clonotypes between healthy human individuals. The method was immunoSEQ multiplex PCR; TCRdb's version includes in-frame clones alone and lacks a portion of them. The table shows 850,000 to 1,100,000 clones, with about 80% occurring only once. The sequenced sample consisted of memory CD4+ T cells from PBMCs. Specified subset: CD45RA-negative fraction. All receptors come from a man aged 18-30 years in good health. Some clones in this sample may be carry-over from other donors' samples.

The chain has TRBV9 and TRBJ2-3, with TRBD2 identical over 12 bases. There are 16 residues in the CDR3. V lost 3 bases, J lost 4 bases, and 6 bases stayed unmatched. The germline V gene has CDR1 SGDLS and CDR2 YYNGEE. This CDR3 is CASSAVTSGSSDTQYF. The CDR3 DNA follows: TGTGCCAGCAGCGCCGTGACTAGCGGGAGTTCAGATACGCAGTATTTT.

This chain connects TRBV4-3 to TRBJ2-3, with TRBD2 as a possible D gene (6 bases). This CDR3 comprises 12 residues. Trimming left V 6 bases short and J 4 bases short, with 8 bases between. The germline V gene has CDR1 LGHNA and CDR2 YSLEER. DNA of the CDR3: TGCGCCAGCAGTACGGGAGCAGATACGCAGTATTTT. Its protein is CASSTGADTQYF.

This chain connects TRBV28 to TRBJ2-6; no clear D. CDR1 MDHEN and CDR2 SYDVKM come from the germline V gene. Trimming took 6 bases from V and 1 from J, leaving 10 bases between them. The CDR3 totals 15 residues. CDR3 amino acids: CASSDHGSGANVLTF. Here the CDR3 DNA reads TGTGCCAGCAGCGACCACGGGTCTGGGGCCAACGTCCTGACTTTC.

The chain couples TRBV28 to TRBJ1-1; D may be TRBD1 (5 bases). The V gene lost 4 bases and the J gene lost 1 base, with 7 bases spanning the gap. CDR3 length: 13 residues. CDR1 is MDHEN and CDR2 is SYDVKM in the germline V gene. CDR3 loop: CASSWGPNTEAFF. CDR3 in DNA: TGTGCCAGCAGTTGGGGACCGAACACTGAAGCTTTCTTT.

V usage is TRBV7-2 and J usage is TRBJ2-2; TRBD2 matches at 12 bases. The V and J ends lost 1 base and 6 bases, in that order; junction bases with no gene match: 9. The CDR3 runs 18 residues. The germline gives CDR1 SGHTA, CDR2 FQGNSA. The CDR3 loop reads CASSLGLAGVIPAGELFF. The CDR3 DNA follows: TGTGCCAGCAGCTTAGGACTAGCGGGAGTCATTCCTGCCGGGGAGCTGTTTTTT.

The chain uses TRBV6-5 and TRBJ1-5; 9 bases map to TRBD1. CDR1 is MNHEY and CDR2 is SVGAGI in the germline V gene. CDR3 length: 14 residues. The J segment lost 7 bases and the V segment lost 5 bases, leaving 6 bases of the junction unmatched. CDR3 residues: CASSPWTGAQPQHF. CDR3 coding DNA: TGTGCCAGCAGTCCCTGGACAGGGGCACAGCCCCAGCATTTT.

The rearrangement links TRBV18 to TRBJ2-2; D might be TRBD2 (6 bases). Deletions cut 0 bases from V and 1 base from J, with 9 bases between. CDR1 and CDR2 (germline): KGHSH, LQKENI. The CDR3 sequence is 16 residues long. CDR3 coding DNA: TGTGCCAGCTCACCACCGATGGGACTGAACACCGGGGAGCTGTTTTTT. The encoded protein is CASSPPMGLNTGELFF.

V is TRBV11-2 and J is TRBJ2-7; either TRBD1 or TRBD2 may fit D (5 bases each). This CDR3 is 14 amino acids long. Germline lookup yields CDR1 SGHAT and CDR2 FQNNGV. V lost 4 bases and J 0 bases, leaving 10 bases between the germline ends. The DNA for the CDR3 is TGTGCCAGCAGCTCCTCGGGACCCTCCTACGAGCAGTACTTC. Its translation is CASSSSGPSYEQYF.

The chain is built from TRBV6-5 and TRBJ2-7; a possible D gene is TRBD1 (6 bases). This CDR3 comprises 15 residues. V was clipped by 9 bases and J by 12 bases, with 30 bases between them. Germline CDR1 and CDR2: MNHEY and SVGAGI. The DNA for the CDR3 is TGTGCCAGATCCAACAGGGTAGTAAAACCCCCCACGCGGTACTTC. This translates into CARSNRVVKPPTRYF.

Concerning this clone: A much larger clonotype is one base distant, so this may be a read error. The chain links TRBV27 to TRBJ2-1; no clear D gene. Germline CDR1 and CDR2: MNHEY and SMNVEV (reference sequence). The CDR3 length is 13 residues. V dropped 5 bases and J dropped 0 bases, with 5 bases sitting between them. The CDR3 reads CASSGGSYNEQFF. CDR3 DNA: TGTGCCAGCAGTGGTGGCTCCTACAATGAGCAGTTCTTC.

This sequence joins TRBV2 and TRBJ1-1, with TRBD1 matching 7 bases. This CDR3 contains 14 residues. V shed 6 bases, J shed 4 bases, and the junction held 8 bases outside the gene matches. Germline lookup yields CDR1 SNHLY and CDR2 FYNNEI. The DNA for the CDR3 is TGTGCCAGCAGCCCGCAGGGGGGATCCACTGAAGCTTTCTTT. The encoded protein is CASSPQGGSTEAFF.

CDR3 region: CASKENRPNEKLFF. CDR3 coding DNA: TGTGCCAGCAAAGAGAACAGACCTAATGAAAAACTGTTTTTT. V is TRBV2 and J is TRBJ1-4; no definite D call. Deletions cut 7 bases from V and 3 bases from J, with 12 bases between. This CDR3 region has 14 residues. Germline values: CDR1 SNHLY, CDR2 FYNNEI.

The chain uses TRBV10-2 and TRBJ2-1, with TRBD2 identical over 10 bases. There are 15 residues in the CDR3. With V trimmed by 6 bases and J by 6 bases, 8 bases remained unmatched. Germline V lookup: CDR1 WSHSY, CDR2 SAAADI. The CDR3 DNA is TGCGCCAGCAGATTGGGGACTAGCGCTCTCAATGAGCAGTTCTTC. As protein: CASRLGTSALNEQFF.

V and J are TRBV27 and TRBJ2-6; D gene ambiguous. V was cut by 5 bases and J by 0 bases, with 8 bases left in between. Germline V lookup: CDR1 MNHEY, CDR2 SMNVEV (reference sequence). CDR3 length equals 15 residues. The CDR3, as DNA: TGTGCCAGCAGTCCCTTAAGCTCTGGGGCCAACGTCCTGACTTTC. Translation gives CASSPLSSGANVLTF.

The CDR3 is CAWSRSGVPNTGELFF. The CDR3 nucleotides are TGTGCCTGGAGTAGGTCGGGAGTCCCGAACACCGGGGAGCTGTTTTTT. The chain is built from TRBV30 and TRBJ2-2, with D possibly being TRBD2 (6 bases). This CDR3 is 16 amino acids long. Trimming removed 2 bases at V and 0 bases at J, with 13 bases between. CDR1 GTSNPN and CDR2 SVGIG come from the germline V gene (reference sequence).

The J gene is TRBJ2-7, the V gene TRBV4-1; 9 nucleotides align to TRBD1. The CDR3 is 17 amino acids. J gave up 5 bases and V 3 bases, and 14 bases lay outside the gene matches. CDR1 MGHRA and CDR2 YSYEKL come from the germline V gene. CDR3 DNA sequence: TGCGCCAGCAGCCATAACCCGGGACAGGGAATAATCCACGAGCAGTACTTC. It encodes CASSHNPGQGIIHEQYF.

The DNA of the CDR3 is TGCGCCAGCAGCTTGTGGGGGATTCAAGAGACCCAGTACTTC. Its translation is CASSLWGIQETQYF. This rearrangement joins TRBV5-1 to TRBJ2-5, with D perhaps matching TRBD1 or TRBD2 (5 bases each). The V and J ends lost 1 base and 2 bases respectively, with 9 bases between them. CDR1 and CDR2 from the germline V gene are SGHRS and YFSETQ. This CDR3 comprises 14 residues.

CDR3 sequence: CASSSVLSQPQHF. The CDR3 DNA reads TGTGCCAGCAGCTCGGTCCTATCTCAGCCCCAGCATTTT. The rearrangement links TRBV5-5 to TRBJ1-5; unclear D gene. Trimming took off 3 bases at V and 6 bases at J, with 10 bases between the two ends. The CDR3 covers 13 residues. Germline values: CDR1 SGHKS, CDR2 YYEKEE (reference sequence). Combining the CDR3 with reference TRBV5-5 and TRBJ1-5 gives the whole variable domain DAGVTQSPTHLIKTRGQQVTLRCSPISGHKSVSWYQQVLGQGPQFIFQYYEKEERGRGNFPDRFSARQFPNYSSELNVNALLLGDSALYLCASSSVLSQPQHFGDGTRLSIL.

DNA for the CDR3: TGTGCCAGCAGCCTCATAGGGGGGAATGAGCAGTTCTTC. Protein sequence: CASSLIGGNEQFF. The chain uses TRBV7-3 and TRBJ2-1; D tentatively fits TRBD1 or TRBD2 (6 bases each). The CDR3 spans 13 residues. V was clipped by 5 bases and J by 7 bases, with 12 bases between them. Germline CDR1 reads SGHTA; CDR2 reads FQGTGA. The full variable domain, with the rest looked up from reference TRBV7-3 and TRBJ2-1, is GAGVSQTPSNKVTEKGKYVELRCDPISGHTALYWYRQSLGQGPEFLIYFQGTGAADDSGLPNDRFFAVRPEGSVSTLKIQRTERGDSAVYLCASSLIGGNEQFFGPGTRLTVL.

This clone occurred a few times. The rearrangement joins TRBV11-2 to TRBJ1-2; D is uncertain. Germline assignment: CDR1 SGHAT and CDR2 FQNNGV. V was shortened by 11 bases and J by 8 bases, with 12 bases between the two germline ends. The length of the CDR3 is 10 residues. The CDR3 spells CAVGTYGYTF. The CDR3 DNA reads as TGTGCCGTCGGAACCTACGGCTACACCTTC.

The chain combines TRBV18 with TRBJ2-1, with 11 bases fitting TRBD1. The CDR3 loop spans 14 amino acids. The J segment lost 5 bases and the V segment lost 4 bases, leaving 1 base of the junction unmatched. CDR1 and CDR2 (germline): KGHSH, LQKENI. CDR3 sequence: CASSRDRGDNEQFF. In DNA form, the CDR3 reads TGTGCCAGCTCACGGGACAGGGGGGACAATGAGCAGTTCTTC.

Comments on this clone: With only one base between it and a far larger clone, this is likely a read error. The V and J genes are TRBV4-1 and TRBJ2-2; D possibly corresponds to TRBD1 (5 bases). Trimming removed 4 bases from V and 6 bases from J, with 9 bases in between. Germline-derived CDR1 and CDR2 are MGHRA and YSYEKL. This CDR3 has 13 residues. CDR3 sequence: CASSPRVAGELFF. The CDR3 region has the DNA TGCGCCAGCAGCCCCAGGGTGGCCGGGGAGCTGTTTTTT.

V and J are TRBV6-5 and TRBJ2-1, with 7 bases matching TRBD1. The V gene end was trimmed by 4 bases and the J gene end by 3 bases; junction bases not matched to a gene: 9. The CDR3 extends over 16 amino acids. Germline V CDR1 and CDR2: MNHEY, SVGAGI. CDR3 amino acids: CASSSLTGVLYNEQFF. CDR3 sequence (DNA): TGTGCCAGCAGTTCGCTAACAGGGGTCCTCTACAATGAGCAGTTCTTC.

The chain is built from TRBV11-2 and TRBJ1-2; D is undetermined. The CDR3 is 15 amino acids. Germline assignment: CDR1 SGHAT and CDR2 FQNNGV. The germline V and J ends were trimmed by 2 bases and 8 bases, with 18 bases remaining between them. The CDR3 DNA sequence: TGTGCCAGCAGCTTAATTCGGGCGAGCCTGGGGGGCTACACCTTC. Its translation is CASSLIRASLGGYTF.

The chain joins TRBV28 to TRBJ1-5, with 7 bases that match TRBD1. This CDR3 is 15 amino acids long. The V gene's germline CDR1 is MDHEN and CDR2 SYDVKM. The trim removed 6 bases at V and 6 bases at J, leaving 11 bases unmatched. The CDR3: CASRSDRVYRQPQHF. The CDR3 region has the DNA TGTGCCAGCAGGTCAGACAGGGTCTATCGTCAGCCCCAGCATTTT.

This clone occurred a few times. The CDR3 DNA reads as TGTGCCACCGGGATCCCTGAAGGGGCCCAGTACTTC. This gives the protein CATGIPEGAQYF. The rearrangement links TRBV10-3 to TRBJ2-5; TRBD1 or TRBD2 may be the D gene (5 bases each). Germline V gene lookup returns CDR1 ENHRY and CDR2 SYGVKD. Trimming pared 10 bases from V and 9 bases from J, leaving 18 bases between. The CDR3 has 12 residues.

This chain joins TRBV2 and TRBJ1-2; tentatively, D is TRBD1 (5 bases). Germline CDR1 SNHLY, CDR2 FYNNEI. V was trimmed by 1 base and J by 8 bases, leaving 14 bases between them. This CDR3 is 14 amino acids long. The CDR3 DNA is TGTGCCAGCAGTGAAGAAAGGGGACTCGGGGGCTACACCTTC. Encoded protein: CASSEERGLGGYTF. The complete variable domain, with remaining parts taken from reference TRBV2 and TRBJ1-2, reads EPEVTQTPSHQVTQMGQEVILRCVPISNHLYFYWYRQILGQKVEFLVSFYNNEISEKSEIFDDQFSVERPDGSNFTLKIRSTKLEDSAMYFCASSEERGLGGYTFGSGTRLTVV.

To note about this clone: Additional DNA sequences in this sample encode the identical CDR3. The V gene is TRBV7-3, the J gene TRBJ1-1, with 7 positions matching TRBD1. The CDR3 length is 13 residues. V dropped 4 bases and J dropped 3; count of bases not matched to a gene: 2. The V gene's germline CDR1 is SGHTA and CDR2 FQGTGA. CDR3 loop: CASSSQGDTEAFF. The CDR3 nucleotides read TGTGCCAGCAGCTCTCAGGGGGACACTGAAGCTTTCTTT.

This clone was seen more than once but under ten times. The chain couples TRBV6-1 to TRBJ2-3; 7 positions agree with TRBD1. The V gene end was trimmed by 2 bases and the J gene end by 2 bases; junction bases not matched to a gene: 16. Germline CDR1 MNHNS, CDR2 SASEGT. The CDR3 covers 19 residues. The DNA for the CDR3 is TGTGCCAGCAGTGAATATTTTCGGGACAGCAGGCGGTACACAGATACGCAGTATTTT. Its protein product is CASSEYFRDSRRYTDTQYF.

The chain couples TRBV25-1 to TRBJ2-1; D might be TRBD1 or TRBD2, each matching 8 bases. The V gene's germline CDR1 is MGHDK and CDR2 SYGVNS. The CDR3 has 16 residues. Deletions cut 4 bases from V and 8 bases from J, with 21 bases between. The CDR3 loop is CASSGGRTGISYEQFF. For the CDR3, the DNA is TGTGCCAGCAGTGGCGGGAGGACAGGGATTTCATATGAGCAGTTCTTC.

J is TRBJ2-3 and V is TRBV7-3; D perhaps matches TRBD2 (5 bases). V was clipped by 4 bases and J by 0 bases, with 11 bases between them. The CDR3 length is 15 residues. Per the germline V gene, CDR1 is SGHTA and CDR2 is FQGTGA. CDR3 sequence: CASSSGLSSTDTQYF. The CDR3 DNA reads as TGTGCCAGCAGCTCCGGACTCTCTAGCACAGATACGCAGTATTTT.